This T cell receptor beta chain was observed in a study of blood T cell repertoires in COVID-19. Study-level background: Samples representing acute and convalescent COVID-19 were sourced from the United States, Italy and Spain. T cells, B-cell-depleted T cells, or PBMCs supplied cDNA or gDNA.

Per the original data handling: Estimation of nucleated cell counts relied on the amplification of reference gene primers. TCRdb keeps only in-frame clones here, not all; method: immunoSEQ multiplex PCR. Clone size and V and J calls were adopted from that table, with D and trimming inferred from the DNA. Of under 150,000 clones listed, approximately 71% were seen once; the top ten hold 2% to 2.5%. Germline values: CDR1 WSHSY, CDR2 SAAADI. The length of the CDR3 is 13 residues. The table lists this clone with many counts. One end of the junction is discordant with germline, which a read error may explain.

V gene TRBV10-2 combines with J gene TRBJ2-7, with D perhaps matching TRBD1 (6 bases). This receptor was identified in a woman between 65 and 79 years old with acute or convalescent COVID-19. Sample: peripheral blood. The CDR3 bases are TGCGCCAGCACCAATAATCCAAGACAGGCGGAGAAATTC. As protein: CASTNNPRQAEKF.